These 27 T cell receptor beta chains were all obtained from the same sample, sequenced in a study of T cell repertoires in cytomegalovirus infection. MiXCR, run by TCRdb on the reads, gives a single entry per CDR3 protein. Of 360,000 or so distinct CDR3 sequences in the sample, nearly 35% are singletons; the top ten hold about 13%. Antigens for these TCRs are unknown. The sample was cultured PBMCs, taken from culture after CMV antigen stimulation. These receptors all come from a human donor in good health (CMV status not recorded). Some clones in this sample may be carry-over from other donors' samples.

This chain connects TRBV20-1 to TRBJ1-1; D is uncertain. The V and J ends lost 0 bases and 4 bases respectively, with 15 bases between them. The CDR3 runs to 15 residues. Germline loops: CDR1 DFQATT, CDR2 SNEGSKA (reference sequence). CDR3 sequence: CSARDGGRTGTEAFF. In nucleotides, the CDR3 is TGCAGTGCTAGAGATGGCGGACGGACGGGCACTGAAGCTTTCTTT.

This clonotype was seen only once. J is TRBJ2-3 and V is TRBV11-2, with 9 bases matching TRBD2. Germline CDR1 is SGHAT and CDR2 is FQNNGV. The J segment lost 6 bases and the V segment lost 8 bases, leaving 12 bases of the junction unmatched. The CDR3 contains 15 residues. The CDR3 protein is CASRRLAAREDTQYF. Here the CDR3 DNA reads TGTGCCAGCCGAAGACTAGCGGCCCGGGAGGATACGCAGTATTTT. Supplemented by reference TRBV11-2 and TRBJ2-3, the full variable domain reads EAGVAQSPRYKIIEKRQSVAFWCNPISGHATLYWYQQILGQGPKLLIQFQNNGVVDDSQLPKDRFSAERLKGVDSTLKIQPAKLEDSAVYLCASRRLAAREDTQYFGPGTRLTVL.

A single count supports this clonotype. The rearrangement joins TRBV20-1 to TRBJ1-5; D is ambiguous. CDR3 size: 13 residues. Germline values: CDR1 DFQATT, CDR2 SNEGSKA (reference sequence). The CDR3 DNA reads as TGCAGCGCGGAAGGTTCGAACAATCAGCCCCAGCATTTT. This sequence encodes CSAEGSNNQPQHF.

The chain couples TRBV19 to TRBJ2-7; a possible D gene is TRBD1 (6 bases). The germline V and J ends were trimmed by 2 bases and 5 bases, with 16 bases remaining between them. Looked up from germline, CDR1 is LNHDA and CDR2 is SQIVND (reference sequence). This CDR3 has 15 amino acids. The CDR3 loop is CASSIMGARVNEQYF. For the CDR3, the DNA is TGTGCCAGTAGTATAATGGGGGCGCGGGTCAACGAGCAGTACTTC.

The V call is TRBV6-5, the J call TRBJ1-1; D unclear. This CDR3 has 14 residues. The V end was cut by 2 bases, the J end by 8 bases, with 15 bases between. The germline V gene encodes CDR1 MNHEY and CDR2 SVGAGI. DNA of the CDR3: TGTGCCAGCAGTTACACGGGGAATGGCGCAGAAGCTTTCTTT. As protein: CASSYTGNGAEAFF.

This clonotype was recorded a few times. The V call is TRBV10-3, the J call TRBJ2-7; the D gene is possibly TRBD1 (5 bases). V was trimmed by 0 bases and J by 4 bases, leaving 10 bases between them. The CDR3 has 14 residues. Per germline, CDR1 ENHRY and CDR2 SYGVKD. CDR3 nucleotide sequence: TGTGCCATCAGTGAGTCGGGCAGGGTTTACGAGCAGTACTTC. It encodes CAISESGRVYEQYF.

The chain joins TRBV27 to TRBJ2-5; D is unclear. This CDR3 spans 13 amino acids. Germline CDR1 reads MNHEY; CDR2 reads SMNVEV (reference sequence). The V end lost 11 bases, the J end lost 0 bases, and 13 bases lay between the germline ends. In DNA, the CDR3 is TGTGCCTCCCTTGCCGCAAACCAAGAGACCCAGTACTTC. Translation: CASLAANQETQYF.

The CDR3 nucleotides read TGTGCCAGCAAGAGGGTGGGGGACACTGAAGCTTTCTTT. It translates to CASKRVGDTEAFF. This rearrangement joins TRBV6-6 to TRBJ1-1, with D possibly being TRBD1 (5 bases). CDR1 is MNHNY and CDR2 is SVGAGI in the germline V gene (reference sequence). The CDR3 covers 13 residues. The V end was cut by 7 bases, the J end by 3 bases, with 12 bases between.

This clonotype was counted a few times. The rearrangement joins TRBV28 to TRBJ1-1; TRBD1 is a possible D gene (5 bases). Germline-derived CDR1 and CDR2 are MDHEN and SYDVKM. Trimming left V 6 bases short and J 1 base short, with 12 bases between. The CDR3 totals 14 residues. The DNA of the CDR3 is TGTGCCAGCAGGTCGACAGTCTCGAACACTGAAGCTTTCTTT. It is translated as CASRSTVSNTEAFF.

This clonotype came up a few times. The chain is built from TRBV28 and TRBJ1-2; D gene uncertain. Germline CDR1 and CDR2: MDHEN and SYDVKM. There are 13 residues in the CDR3. V shed 6 bases and J shed 7 bases, with 15 bases lying between them. DNA of the CDR3: TGTGCCAGCAGCCTCGGGGTCCCTGGTGGCTACACCTTC. It is translated as CASSLGVPGGYTF.

The chain recombines TRBV19 with TRBJ2-1; 10 bases align to TRBD2. Germline V gene data show CDR1 as LNHDA and CDR2 as SQIVND (reference sequence). With V trimmed by 9 bases and J by 6 bases, 11 bases remained unmatched. This CDR3 has 15 residues. The DNA for the CDR3 is TGTGCCAGCGGTAATCTAGCGGGAGTCGGCAATGAGCAGTTCTTC. Translation: CASGNLAGVGNEQFF.

Comment on this clonotype: A read error is possible here, since a much larger clone lies one base away. The J gene is TRBJ1-4, the V gene TRBV7-9; D is uncertain. The length of the CDR3 is 18 residues. Per germline, CDR1 SEHNR and CDR2 FQNEAQ (reference sequence). CDR3 sequence: CASSLSSASGSYNEKLSF. The CDR3 nucleotides are TGTGCCAGCAGCTTATCATCGGCGAGTGGCAGCTATAATGAAAAACTGTCTTTT.

A few counts support this clonotype. This sequence joins TRBV15 and TRBJ1-1, with D perhaps matching TRBD1 (5 bases). There are 16 residues in the CDR3. V lost 0 bases, J lost 4 bases, and 15 bases lay in between. From germline, CDR1 is LNHNV and CDR2 YYDKDF (reference sequence). The CDR3 spells CATSRDLARVGTEAFF. Written as DNA, the CDR3 is TGTGCCACCAGCAGAGATCTGGCCAGGGTCGGCACTGAAGCTTTCTTT.

This clonotype was detected a few times. The chain couples TRBV19 to TRBJ1-1, with a tentative D call TRBD1 (5 bases). V was shortened by 5 bases and J by 1 base, with 14 bases between the two germline ends. CDR1 LNHDA and CDR2 SQIVND come from the germline V gene (reference sequence). The CDR3 is made up of 15 amino acids. Here the CDR3 DNA reads TGTGCCAGTAGTCCTCCCGGGACTTGGAACACTGAAGCTTTCTTT. It is translated as CASSPPGTWNTEAFF.

This clonotype occurred a few times. The V call is TRBV19, the J call TRBJ2-3; tentative D call: TRBD2 (5 bases). V lost 9 bases and J lost 2, with 24 bases in between. Per germline, CDR1 LNHDA and CDR2 SQIVND (reference sequence). The CDR3 has 17 residues. The CDR3 protein is CASREEGASFYTDTQYF. Written as DNA, the CDR3 is TGTGCCAGCCGCGAAGAGGGAGCCAGCTTTTACACAGATACGCAGTATTTT.

The J gene is TRBJ2-7, the V gene TRBV7-2; D perhaps matches TRBD1 (5 bases). V was clipped by 5 bases and J by 0 bases, with 17 bases between them. CDR3 length: 16 residues. Germline values: CDR1 SGHTA, CDR2 FQGNSA. The CDR3 DNA reads as TGTGCCAGCAGCCCTACGCTCAGGGCGTACTCCTACGAGCAGTACTTC. It is translated as CASSPTLRAYSYEQYF.

This rearrangement joins TRBV6-8 to TRBJ1-1, with D perhaps matching TRBD1 (6 bases). Trimming took 8 bases from V and 1 from J, leaving 11 bases between them. The germline CDR1 and CDR2 sequences are MNHGY and SAAAGT. The CDR3 extends over 13 amino acids. The CDR3 is CASGSGENTEAFF. CDR3 DNA sequence: TGTGCCAGCGGATCAGGGGAGAACACTGAAGCTTTCTTT.

This clonotype was counted at least ten times. CDR3 DNA: TGTGCCAGCAGCTCAACCGAGAGGGCGCAGACAGATACGCAGTATTTT. This codes for CASSSTERAQTDTQYF. V usage is TRBV7-6 and J usage is TRBJ2-3; possibly TRBD2 for D (5 bases). The V and J ends lost 4 bases and 3 bases respectively, with 17 bases between them. In germline, CDR1 is SGHVS, CDR2 FNYEAQ. The CDR3 is 16 amino acids.

This clonotype was counted many times. The gene calls are TRBV7-2 and TRBJ2-2; 9 nucleotides match TRBD2. Germline CDR1 reads SGHTA; CDR2 reads FQGNSA. V trimming: 10 bases; J trimming: 5 bases; junction bases outside the gene matches: 2. The length of the CDR3 is 12 residues. The CDR3 region has the DNA TGTGCCACTAGCGGGATAACCGGGGAGCTGTTTTTT. This encodes CATSGITGELFF.

This clonotype is medium-sized. The chain joins TRBV12-3 or TRBV12-4 to TRBJ2-1; no reliable D call. V lost 3 bases, J lost 8 bases, and 8 bases lay in between. CDR3 size: 12 residues. The CDR3 bases are TGTGCCAGCAGTTTCCTATCTTATGAGCAGTTCTTC. It codes for CASSFLSYEQFF.

This clonotype was observed a handful of times. J is TRBJ2-6 and V is TRBV28; either TRBD1 or TRBD2 may supply D (6 bases each). The V and J ends lost 7 bases and 13 bases respectively, with 14 bases between them. From germline, CDR1 is MDHEN and CDR2 SYDVKM. This CDR3 region has 12 residues. CDR3 residues: CASTPGAGVLTF. The CDR3, as DNA: TGTGCCAGCACCCCGGGGGCGGGGGTCCTGACTTTC.

The CDR3 DNA is TGTGCCAGTAGGGACAAGTTGAACACTGAAGCTTTCTTT. As protein: CASRDKLNTEAFF. The chain has TRBV19 and TRBJ1-1; tentatively, D is TRBD1 (5 bases). Germline CDR1 reads LNHDA; CDR2 reads SQIVND (reference sequence). The V and J ends lost 6 bases and 0 bases respectively, with 8 bases between them. The CDR3 is 13 amino acids.

This clonotype was counted between two and nine times. V and J are TRBV7-8 and TRBJ2-3, with D unclear. Trimming cost V 4 bases and J 5 bases, with 7 bases left between them. The CDR3 totals 12 residues. Per the germline V gene, CDR1 is SGHVS and CDR2 is FQNEAQ. CDR3 coding DNA: TGTGCCAGCAGCTCCGACGGAGATACGCAGTATTTT. Translated: CASSSDGDTQYF.

The chain is built from TRBV6-2 or TRBV6-3 and TRBJ1-1; no firm D call. This CDR3 region has 13 residues. CDR1 is MNHEY and CDR2 is SVGEGT in the germline V gene. V was trimmed by 6 bases and J by 5 bases, leaving 13 bases between them. The CDR3 loop is CASRRFRDTEAFF. In DNA form, the CDR3 reads TGTGCCAGCAGGCGATTCCGGGATACTGAAGCTTTCTTT.

This clonotype has more than one count but fewer than ten. The rearrangement uses TRBV10-3 and TRBJ1-2, with no clear D. This CDR3 comprises 15 residues. Trimming pared 0 bases from V and 1 base from J, leaving 9 bases between. Germline CDR1 reads ENHRY; CDR2 reads SYGVKD. The CDR3 DNA reads as TGTGCCATCAGTGAGTCGAGGGCAGTTAACTATGGCTACACCTTC. Translated, it gives CAISESRAVNYGYTF.

The chain joins TRBV18 to TRBJ2-7; D is possibly TRBD2 (5 bases). The germline V gene has CDR1 KGHSH and CDR2 LQKENI. Trimming stripped 3 bases from V and 5 bases from J, with 17 bases between. The CDR3 has 15 amino acids. This CDR3 is CASSPSYGEGHEQYF. CDR3 sequence (DNA): TGTGCCAGCTCACCTTCGTACGGGGAAGGTCACGAGCAGTACTTC. Complete variable domain (other parts from reference TRBV18 and TRBJ2-7): NAGVMQNPRHLVRRRGQEARLRCSPMKGHSHVYWYRQLPEEGLKFMVYLQKENIIDESGMPKERFSAEFPKEGPSILRIQQVVRGDSAAYFCASSPSYGEGHEQYFGPGTRLTVT.

This chain joins TRBV20-1 and TRBJ2-3; D not certain. Looked up from germline, CDR1 is DFQATT and CDR2 is SNEGSKA (reference sequence). This CDR3 is 16 amino acids long. Trimming cost V 0 bases and J 4 bases, with 17 bases left between them. Here the CDR3 DNA reads TGCAGTGCTAGAGATCCCCCTGACGAGGTTCCAGATACGCAGTATTTT. It translates to CSARDPPDEVPDTQYF.